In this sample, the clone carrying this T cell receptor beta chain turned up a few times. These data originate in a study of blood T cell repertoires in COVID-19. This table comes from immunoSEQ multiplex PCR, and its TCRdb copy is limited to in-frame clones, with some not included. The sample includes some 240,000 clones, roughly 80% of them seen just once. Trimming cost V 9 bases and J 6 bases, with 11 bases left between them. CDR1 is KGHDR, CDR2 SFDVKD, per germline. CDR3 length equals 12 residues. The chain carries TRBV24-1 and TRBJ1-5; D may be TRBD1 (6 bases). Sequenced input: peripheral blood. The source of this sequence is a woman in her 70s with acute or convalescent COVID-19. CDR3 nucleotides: TGTGCCACCGCACAAGGGGGTCAGCCCCAGCATTTT. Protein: CATAQGGQPQHF.